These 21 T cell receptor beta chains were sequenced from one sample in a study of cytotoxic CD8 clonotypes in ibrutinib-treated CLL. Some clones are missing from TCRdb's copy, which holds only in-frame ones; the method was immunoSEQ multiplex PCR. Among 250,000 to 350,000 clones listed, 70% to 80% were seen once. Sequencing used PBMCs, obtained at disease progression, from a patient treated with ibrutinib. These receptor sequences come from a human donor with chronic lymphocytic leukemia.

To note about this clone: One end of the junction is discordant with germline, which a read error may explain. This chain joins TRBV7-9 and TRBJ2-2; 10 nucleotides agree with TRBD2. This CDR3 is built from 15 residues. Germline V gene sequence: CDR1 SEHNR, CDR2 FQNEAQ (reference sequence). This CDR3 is CASSLAGAYTGELFF. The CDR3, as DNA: TGTGCCAGCAGCCTAGCGGGGGCGTACACCGGGGAGCTGTTTTTT.

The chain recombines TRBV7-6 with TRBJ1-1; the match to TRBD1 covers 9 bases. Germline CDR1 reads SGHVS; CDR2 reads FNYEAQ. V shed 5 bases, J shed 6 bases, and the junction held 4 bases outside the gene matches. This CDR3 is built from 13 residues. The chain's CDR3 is CASSQRQGAEAFF. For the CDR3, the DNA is TGTGCCAGCAGCCAAAGACAGGGGGCTGAAGCTTTCTTT.

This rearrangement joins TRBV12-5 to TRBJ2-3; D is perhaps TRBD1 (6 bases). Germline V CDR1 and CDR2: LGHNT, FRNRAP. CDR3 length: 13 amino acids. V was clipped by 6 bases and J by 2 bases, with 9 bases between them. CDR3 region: CASGQGYTDTQYF. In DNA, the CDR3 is TGTGCTAGTGGACAGGGATACACAGATACGCAGTATTTT.

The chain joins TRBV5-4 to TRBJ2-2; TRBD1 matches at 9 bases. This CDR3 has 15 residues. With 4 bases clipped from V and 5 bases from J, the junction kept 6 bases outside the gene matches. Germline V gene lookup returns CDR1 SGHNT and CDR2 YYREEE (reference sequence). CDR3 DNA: TGTGCCAGCAGCAACCGGGACAGGGATACCGGGGAGCTGTTTTTT. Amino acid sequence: CASSNRDRDTGELFF.

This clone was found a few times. The CDR3 DNA reads TGTGCCAGCAGTTTATGGGGCTCAGGCTTTGGGTCCTACGAGCAGTACTTC. It yields the protein CASSLWGSGFGSYEQYF. This chain joins TRBV28 and TRBJ2-7; D remains ambiguous. Germline V CDR1 and CDR2: MDHEN, SYDVKM. The CDR3 has 17 amino acids. The germline V and J ends were trimmed by 0 bases and 1 base, with 16 bases remaining between them.

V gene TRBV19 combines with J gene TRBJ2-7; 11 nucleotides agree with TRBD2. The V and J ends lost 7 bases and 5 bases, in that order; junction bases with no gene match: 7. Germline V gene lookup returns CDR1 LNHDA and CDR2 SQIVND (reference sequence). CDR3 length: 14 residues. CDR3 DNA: TGTGCCAGTAACCTAGCGGGGGGCGCGGACGAGCAGTACTTC. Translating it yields CASNLAGGADEQYF.

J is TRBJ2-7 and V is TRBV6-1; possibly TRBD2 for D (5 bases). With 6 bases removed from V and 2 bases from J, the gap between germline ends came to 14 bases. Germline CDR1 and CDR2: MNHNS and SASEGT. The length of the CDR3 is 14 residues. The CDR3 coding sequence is TGTGCCAGCAGGGAGGTCGGACTGACCTACGAGCAGTACTTC. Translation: CASREVGLTYEQYF.

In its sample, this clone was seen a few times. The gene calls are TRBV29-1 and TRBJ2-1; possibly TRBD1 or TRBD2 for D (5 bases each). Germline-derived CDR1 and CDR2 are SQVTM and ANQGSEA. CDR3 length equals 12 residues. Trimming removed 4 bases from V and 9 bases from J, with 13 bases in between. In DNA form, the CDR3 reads TGCAGCGTTGGGAACCGGGACCTTGAGCAGTTCTTC. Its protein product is CSVGNRDLEQFF.

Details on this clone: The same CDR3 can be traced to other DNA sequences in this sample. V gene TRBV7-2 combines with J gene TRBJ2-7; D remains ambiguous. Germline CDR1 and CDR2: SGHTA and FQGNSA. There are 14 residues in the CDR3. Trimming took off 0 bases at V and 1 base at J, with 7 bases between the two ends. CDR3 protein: CASSLAQPSYEQYF. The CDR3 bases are TGTGCCAGCAGCTTAGCCCAGCCATCCTACGAGCAGTACTTC.

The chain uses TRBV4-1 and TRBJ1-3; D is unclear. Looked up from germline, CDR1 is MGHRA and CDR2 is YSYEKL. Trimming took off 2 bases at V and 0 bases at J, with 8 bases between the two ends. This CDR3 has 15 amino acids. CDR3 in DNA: TGCGCCAGCAGCCAACGCCTCAGCTCTGGAAACACCATATATTTT. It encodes CASSQRLSSGNTIYF.

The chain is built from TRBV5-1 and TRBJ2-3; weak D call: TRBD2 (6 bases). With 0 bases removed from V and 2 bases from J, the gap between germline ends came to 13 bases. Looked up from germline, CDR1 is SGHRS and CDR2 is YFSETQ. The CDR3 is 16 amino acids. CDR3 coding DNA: TGCGCCAGCAGCTTGGCCGGTAGCGGAAACACAGATACGCAGTATTTT. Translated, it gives CASSLAGSGNTDTQYF.

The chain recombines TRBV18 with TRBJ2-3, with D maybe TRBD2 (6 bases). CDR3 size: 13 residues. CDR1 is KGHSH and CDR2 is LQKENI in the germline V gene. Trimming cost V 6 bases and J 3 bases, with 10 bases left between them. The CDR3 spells CASSRRATDTQYF. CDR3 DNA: TGTGCCAGCTCCCGGAGGGCTACAGATACGCAGTATTTT.

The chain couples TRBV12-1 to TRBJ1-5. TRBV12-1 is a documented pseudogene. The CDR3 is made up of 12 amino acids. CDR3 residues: CASTPSGRAQHF. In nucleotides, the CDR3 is TGTGCCAGCACCCCCTCCGGGCGGGCCCAGCATTTT.

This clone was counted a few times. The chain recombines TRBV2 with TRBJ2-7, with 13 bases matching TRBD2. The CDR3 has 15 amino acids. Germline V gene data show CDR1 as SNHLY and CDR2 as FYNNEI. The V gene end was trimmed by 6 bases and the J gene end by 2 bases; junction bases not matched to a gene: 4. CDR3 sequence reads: CASSRTSGRAYEQYF. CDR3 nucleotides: TGTGCCAGCAGCCGGACTAGCGGGAGAGCCTACGAGCAGTACTTC.

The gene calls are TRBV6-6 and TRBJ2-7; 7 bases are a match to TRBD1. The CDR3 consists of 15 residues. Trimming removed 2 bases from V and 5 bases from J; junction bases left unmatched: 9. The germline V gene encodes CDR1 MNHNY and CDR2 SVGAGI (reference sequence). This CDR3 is CASSYEGGAKDEQYF. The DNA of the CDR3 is TGTGCCAGCAGTTACGAAGGGGGCGCAAAGGACGAGCAGTACTTC.

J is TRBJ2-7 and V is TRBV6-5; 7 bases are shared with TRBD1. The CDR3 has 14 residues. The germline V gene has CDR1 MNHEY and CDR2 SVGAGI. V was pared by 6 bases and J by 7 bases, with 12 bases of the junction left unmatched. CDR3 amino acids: CASSPRGHPAEQYF. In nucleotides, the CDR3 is TGTGCCAGCAGCCCAAGGGGGCATCCCGCAGAGCAGTACTTC.

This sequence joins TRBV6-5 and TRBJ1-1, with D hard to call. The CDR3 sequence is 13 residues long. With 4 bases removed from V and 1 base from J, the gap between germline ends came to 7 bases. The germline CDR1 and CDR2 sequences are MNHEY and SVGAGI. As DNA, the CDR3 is TGTGCCAGCAGTTCCCTGGGGAACACTGAAGCTTTCTTT. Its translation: CASSSLGNTEAFF.

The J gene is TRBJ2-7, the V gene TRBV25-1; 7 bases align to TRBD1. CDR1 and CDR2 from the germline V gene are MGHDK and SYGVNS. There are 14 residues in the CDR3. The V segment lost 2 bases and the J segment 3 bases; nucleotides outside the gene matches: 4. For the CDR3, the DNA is TGTGCCAGCAGTGAAGCTGACAGGGACTACGAGCAGTACTTC. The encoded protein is CASSEADRDYEQYF.

The CDR3 coding sequence is TGTGCCAGCAGCGGTGCCCAATACGAGCAGTACTTC. Amino acid sequence: CASSGAQYEQYF. This chain links TRBV2 with TRBJ2-7, with D unresolved. V lost 6 bases and J 4 bases, leaving 10 bases between the germline ends. The CDR3 loop spans 12 amino acids. The germline V gene has CDR1 SNHLY and CDR2 FYNNEI.

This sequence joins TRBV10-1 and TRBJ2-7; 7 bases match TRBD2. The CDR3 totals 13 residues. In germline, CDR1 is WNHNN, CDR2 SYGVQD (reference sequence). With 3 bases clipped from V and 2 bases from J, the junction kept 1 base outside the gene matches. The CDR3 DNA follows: TGCGCCAGCAGTGAAGGACTAGCCTACGAGCAGTACTTC. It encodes CASSEGLAYEQYF.

The CDR3 bases are TGTGCCAGCAGCCGCGGGGGGAGGCGAGGAAGTGAAAAACTGTTTTTT. Translating gives CASSRGGRRGSEKLFF. The V call is TRBV14, the J call TRBJ1-4; a weak D match, TRBD1 (5 bases). Germline loops: CDR1 SGHDN, CDR2 FVKESK. This CDR3 is 16 amino acids long. Deletions cut 4 bases from V and 7 bases from J, with 19 bases between.